This T cell receptor (beta chain) was retrieved from a study of regulatory T cells in long-lasting Graves disease. Study-level findings and limits: Tissue studied was limited to peripheral blood, excluding thyroid tissue.

Time point meaning: newly diagnosed GD, antithyroid drugs for less than 3 months. With RNA extracted from PBMCs as input, the TCR library was made. Of note for this clonotype: Antigen: not known.

To make TCR beta libraries, researchers used iRepertoire HTBI primers and Arm-PCR of CDR3 regions. Original analysis: The study identified 62 TRBV and 13 to 15 TRBJ segments across samples. TCRdb used MiXCR to reprocess the multiplex PCR reads, holding one entry per CDR3 protein. These V and J calls rely on TCRdb rather than the paper's analysis. The sample holds a few hundred thousand distinct CDR3 sequences, roughly 14% seen once. The data also belong to a second study, concerning T cells in Graves' hyperthyroidism and ophthalmopathy. In that study: The HTBI primer set served for first-round RT-PCR of the TCR CDR3.

This TCR was sampled from a man aged 25 to 40 with Graves disease. The sample in question was peripheral blood mononuclear cells (PBMCs), obtained at new diagnosis, from a patient treated with antithyroid drugs.

Here the CDR3 reads CSASPNRAGNTIYF. DNA for the CDR3: TGCAGTGCTAGCCCTAACAGGGCTGGAAACACCATATATTTT. The rearrangement joins TRBV20-1 to TRBJ1-3, with a tentative D call TRBD1 (6 bases). V lost 3 bases and J lost 2, with 11 bases in between. The CDR3 totals 14 residues. The germline CDR1 and CDR2 sequences are DFQATT and SNEGSKA (reference sequence).